This passage covers 8 T cell receptor beta chains from one sample sequenced in a study of human T cells and chemical hapten exposure. TCRdb independently ran MiXCR on the RACE reads; one entry per CDR3 protein. The sample has under 300,000 distinct CDR3 sequences, over 8% seen once. The time point is: pre-sensitization, week 0. Treatment described: therapeutic diphenylcyclopropenone sensitization with weekly scalp DPC. Sequenced material: whole blood, taken in connection with sensitization to the hapten diphenylcyclopropenone (DPC). The source of these receptors is a woman between 35 and 50 years old with alopecia areata. Some clones in this sample may be carry-over from other donors' samples.

This chain connects TRBV7-8 to TRBJ1-5, with 7 bases that match TRBD1. The CDR3 has 14 residues. The J segment lost 5 bases and the V segment lost 5 bases, leaving 6 bases of the junction unmatched. Germline V gene lookup returns CDR1 SGHVS and CDR2 FQNEAQ. In DNA, the CDR3 is TGTGCCAGCAGCGTCGACAGGGATTATCAGCCCCAGCATTTT. Protein: CASSVDRDYQPQHF.

This clonotype came up a few times. This chain links TRBV7-9 with TRBJ2-2; D unclear. Germline CDR1 is SEHNR and CDR2 is FQNEAQ (reference sequence). The ends were cut back, 1 base at V and 6 bases at J, with 6 bases in the middle. The CDR3 totals 13 residues. In DNA form, the CDR3 reads TGTGCCAGCAGCTTAGATATCTCCGGGGAGCTGTTTTTT. It specifies CASSLDISGELFF.

The CDR3 here is CASSRSPYQSNQPQHF. Here the CDR3 DNA reads TGTGCCAGCAGCCGTAGCCCCTACCAGAGCAATCAGCCCCAGCATTTT. The V gene is TRBV7-2, the J gene TRBJ1-5; no reliable D call. The length of the CDR3 is 16 residues. Trimming cost V 5 bases and J 1 base, with 15 bases left between them. Germline CDR1 is SGHTA and CDR2 is FQGNSA.

This clonotype was found a few times. This chain connects TRBV10-3 to TRBJ2-4, with 7 nucleotides matching TRBD1. The CDR3 totals 15 residues. V lost 6 bases, J lost 2 bases, and 7 bases stayed unmatched. Germline CDR1 reads ENHRY; CDR2 reads SYGVKD. CDR3 in amino acids: CAISDMTGSKNIQYF. DNA for the CDR3: TGTGCCATCAGCGACATGACAGGGTCCAAAAACATTCAGTACTTC.

The chain has TRBV20-1 and TRBJ2-7; 10 bases are a match to TRBD2. J gave up 6 bases and V 3 bases, and 8 bases lay outside the gene matches. The CDR3 spans 14 residues. The germline V gene has CDR1 DFQATT and CDR2 SNEGSKA (reference sequence). The CDR3 coding sequence is TGCAGTGCTAGTAAAGCGGGAGGGCCGGGCGAGCAGTACTTC. This sequence encodes CSASKAGGPGEQYF.

There are a few counts of this clonotype. This rearrangement joins TRBV12-3 or TRBV12-4 to TRBJ1-5; D gene uncertain. V lost 4 bases and J lost 3, with 10 bases in between. The CDR3 consists of 14 residues. The CDR3 loop is CASSSTVTNQPQHF. Written as DNA, the CDR3 is TGTGCCAGCAGTTCTACAGTTACCAATCAGCCCCAGCATTTT.

Only a few counts were recorded for this clonotype. The V call is TRBV6-2 or TRBV6-3, the J call TRBJ1-1, with 9 bases aligning to TRBD1. Looked up from germline, CDR1 is MNHEY and CDR2 is SVGEGT. V lost 6 bases, J lost 6 bases, and 8 bases stayed unmatched. The CDR3 is 14 residues long. The CDR3 region is CASRYRGRGAEAFF. CDR3 in DNA: TGTGCCAGCAGGTACAGGGGGCGCGGGGCTGAAGCTTTCTTT.

This clonotype was observed a few times. The DNA is omitted, as the CDR3 cannot be located on it reliably, and the CDR3 follows TCRdb's listing. The rearrangement joins TRBV5-6 to TRBJ1-2; the table calls TRBD1, which could not be checked here. Germline loops: CDR1 SGHDT, CDR2 YYEEEE. The CDR3 is made up of 11 amino acids, end residues included. CDR3: CASSWGQGSTF.